This TCR beta chain emerged from a study of T cells in Graves' hyperthyroidism and ophthalmopathy. This clonotype was counted many times. The CDR3 runs 12 residues. The V gene lost 5 bases and the J gene lost 10 bases, with 12 bases spanning the gap. Germline V lookup: CDR1 SEHNR, CDR2 FQNEAQ (reference sequence). Using RNA transcripts as the source, TCR beta CDR3 regions were amplified. When the TCR CDR3 underwent first-round RT-PCR, the HTBI primer set was used. TCRdb analysed the multiplex PCR reads with MiXCR anew, one entry per CDR3 protein. The sample carries a few hundred thousand distinct CDR3 sequences, around a quarter recorded once.

This receptor was taken from a man in his forties or fifties with Graves' hyperthyroidism. This chain links TRBV7-9 with TRBJ2-1; tentative D call: TRBD2 (6 bases). Sequenced: blood. The CDR3 region has the DNA TGTGCCAGCAGCCCCCGAGGACTAGAGCAGTTCTTC. It yields the protein CASSPRGLEQFF.